These 9 T cell receptor beta chains originate from one sample sequenced in a study of blood T cell repertoires in COVID-19 (dated by TCRdb to the early 2020s). Library method: the immunoSEQ multiplex PCR assay. Entries here come from immuneACCESS through TCRdb and include only in-frame sequences with V and J called. Some clones fail to appear in such tables; in the studies checked, an unresolved V gene covers under half of the shortfall, and the cause of the remainder is unknown. Here the sample has fewer than 450,000 clones; roughly 89% occur a single time. The ten largest clones take up less than 3.5% of the sample. Sequenced: peripheral blood. Receptors were obtained from a woman aged 18-35 years who had recovered from COVID-19.

The chain recombines TRBV11-3 with TRBJ2-3; D possibly corresponds to TRBD2 (6 bases). Trimming took off 4 bases at V and 3 bases at J, with 11 bases between the two ends. Per the germline V gene, CDR1 is SGHNT and CDR2 is YENEEA. This CDR3 has 14 residues. The CDR3 sequence is CASSSGTATDTQYF. The CDR3 DNA follows: TGTGCCAGCAGCTCCGGGACTGCTACAGATACGCAGTATTTT.

The V gene is TRBV3-1 (or the pseudogene TRBV3-2), the J gene TRBJ2-3; the match to TRBD2 covers 14 bases. CDR3 length: 16 amino acids. Germline loops: CDR1 LGHDT, CDR2 YNNKEL (reference sequence). V trimming: 4 bases; J trimming: 4 bases; junction bases outside the gene matches: 4. CDR3 bases: TGTGCCAGCAGCCGCAGACTAGCGGGAGGGCCAGATACGCAGTATTTT. Protein sequence: CASSRRLAGGPDTQYF.

V usage is TRBV2 and J usage is TRBJ2-3; possible D gene TRBD1, 5 bases. Trimming stripped 8 bases from V and 8 bases from J, with 14 bases between. The germline V gene has CDR1 SNHLY and CDR2 FYNNEI. This CDR3 has 12 residues. As DNA, the CDR3 is TGTGCCAGCTGTAACCCTAGGGGTACGCAGTATTTT. This translates into CASCNPRGTQYF.

The chain is built from TRBV7-6 and TRBJ2-1; 9 bases agree with TRBD2. Unmatched junction bases numbered 10, after V lost 5 bases and J lost 8 bases. The CDR3 has 15 amino acids. Germline V CDR1 and CDR2: SGHVS, FNYEAQ. The CDR3 DNA is TGTGCCAGCAGCCACCTGCGGGAGGGTTGGTATGAGCAGTTCTTC. Translated: CASSHLREGWYEQFF.

The chain recombines TRBV4-3 with TRBJ1-1; 7 nucleotides align to TRBD1. The V and J ends lost 3 bases and 6 bases, in that order; junction bases with no gene match: 4. There are 13 residues in the CDR3. The germline V gene encodes CDR1 LGHNA and CDR2 YSLEER. The CDR3 DNA is TGCGCCAGCAGCCAGCTACAGGGGCCTGAAGCTTTCTTT. It yields the protein CASSQLQGPEAFF.

The rearrangement uses TRBV7-9 and TRBJ2-1; TRBD1 might be the D (5 bases). CDR1 and CDR2 from the germline V gene are SEHNR and FQNEAQ (reference sequence). The ends were cut back, 5 bases at V and 9 bases at J, with 17 bases in the middle. The CDR3 is 14 amino acids. The chain's CDR3 is CASSPTDRQGEQFF. CDR3 in DNA: TGTGCCAGCAGCCCCACTGACCGGCAGGGTGAGCAGTTCTTC.

The chain joins TRBV10-3 to TRBJ2-5; 11 nucleotides match TRBD1. V was pared by 8 bases and J by 3 bases, with 2 bases of the junction left unmatched. The CDR3 has 13 amino acids. CDR1 ENHRY and CDR2 SYGVKD come from the germline V gene. In DNA, the CDR3 is TGTGCCATCGGGGACAGGGGGGAAGAGACCCAGTACTTC. Amino acids: CAIGDRGEETQYF.

V and J are TRBV7-9 and TRBJ2-1; 7 bases fit TRBD2. The V segment lost 6 bases and the J segment 6 bases; nucleotides outside the gene matches: 5. This CDR3 comprises 13 residues. CDR1 SEHNR and CDR2 FQNEAQ come from the germline V gene (reference sequence). The CDR3 nucleotides read TGTGCCAGCAGTTGGGGGAGGGCCAATGAGCAGTTCTTC. Encoded protein: CASSWGRANEQFF.

This clone appeared a few times. The chain couples TRBV5-8 to TRBJ2-5, with a weak D call TRBD2 (5 bases). Germline values: CDR1 SGHTS, CDR2 YDEGEE. Trimming shortened V by 4 bases and J by 3 bases, and 13 bases separated the two germline ends. The length of the CDR3 is 14 residues. The CDR3 sequence: CASSPAYGKETQYF. CDR3 coding DNA: TGTGCCAGCAGCCCCGCGTACGGGAAAGAGACCCAGTACTTC.